This TCR beta chain is from a study of cytomegalovirus exposure and HLA in healthy donors. With 60 Vbeta and 13 Jbeta primers, the PCR was carried out. Clones were read by immunoSEQ multiplex PCR, and TCRdb kept only the in-frame ones, dropping some. The sample includes about 170,000 clones, approximately 81% of them seen just once. Material: PBMCs. This TCR derives from a male donor in good health and CMV-seronegative.

The CDR3 DNA sequence: TGTGCCAGCAGCGCCCGGACAGGGTTCGAGCAGTACTTC. It translates to CASSARTGFEQYF. The chain employs TRBV9 and TRBJ2-7; 8 nucleotides match TRBD1. Per the germline V gene, CDR1 is SGDLS and CDR2 is YYNGEE. V was pared by 3 bases and J by 6 bases, with 5 bases of the junction left unmatched. The CDR3 is 13 amino acids.